These 27 T cell receptor beta chains came from one sample sequenced in a study of somatic mutations in cytotoxic T cells in rheumatoid arthritis. TCRdb's table, derived via immunoSEQ multiplex PCR, lists solely in-frame clones and lacks some. The sample includes about 26,000 clones, roughly 87% seen only once; the top ten take over 5%. Sequencing was done on a sample of CD8+ T cells sorted from blood. The receptor source for this set is a man between 50 and 59 years old in good health.

This clone came up once. The genes are TRBV10-2 and TRBJ2-1, with 9 bases that match TRBD2. Germline V CDR1 and CDR2: WSHSY, SAAADI. The CDR3 sequence is 17 residues long. Losses at the gene ends were 8 bases for V and 7 bases for J; bases not matched to a gene: 18. The CDR3 loop reads CASGGNPLAGTWNEQFF. DNA of the CDR3: TGCGCCAGCGGGGGGAACCCACTAGCGGGCACTTGGAATGAGCAGTTCTTC.

V is TRBV28 and J is TRBJ2-5, with 8 bases that match TRBD1. V dropped 5 bases and J dropped 2; count of bases not matched to a gene: 4. The germline CDR1 and CDR2 sequences are MDHEN and SYDVKM. The CDR3 runs to 14 residues. CDR3 amino acids: CASSGGQEQETQYF. CDR3 nucleotide sequence: TGTGCCAGCAGTGGGGGACAGGAGCAAGAGACCCAGTACTTC.

The CDR3 bases are TGTGCCAGCAGTTTAGCCTTTGCCCCGGGCGATGAGCAGTTCTTC. This codes for CASSLAFAPGDEQFF. The V call is TRBV28, the J call TRBJ2-1, with D hard to call. The CDR3 is 15 residues long. Germline values: CDR1 MDHEN, CDR2 SYDVKM. Trimming took 2 bases from V and 8 from J, leaving 16 bases between them.

This clone showed up just once. V usage is TRBV27 and J usage is TRBJ2-7, with 7 nucleotides matching TRBD1. J was trimmed by 2 bases and V by 5 bases; bases with no gene match: 3. The length of the CDR3 is 13 residues. The V gene's germline CDR1 is MNHEY and CDR2 SMNVEV (reference sequence). CDR3 loop: CASSLTGTYEQYF. The CDR3 coding sequence is TGTGCCAGCAGTCTGACAGGGACCTACGAGCAGTACTTC.

J is TRBJ1-2 and V is TRBV2; D gene uncertain. Looked up from germline, CDR1 is SNHLY and CDR2 is FYNNEI. CDR3 length: 13 amino acids. Trimming took 8 bases from V and 4 from J, leaving 14 bases between them. Written as DNA, the CDR3 is TGTGCCAGCTTCCGGGAATCAGGCTATGGCTACACCTTC. Residues: CASFRESGYGYTF.

The CDR3 loop is CASREGPSYEQYF. The CDR3 DNA sequence: TGTGCCAGTCGGGAGGGTCCCTCCTACGAGCAGTACTTC. The chain is built from TRBV7-6 and TRBJ2-7, with TRBD2 identical over 8 bases. Germline values: CDR1 SGHVS, CDR2 FNYEAQ. The CDR3 contains 13 residues. J gave up 0 bases and V 9 bases, and 4 bases lay outside the gene matches. The variable domain in full, with the rest retrieved from reference TRBV7-6 and TRBJ2-7, is GAGVSQSPRYKVTKRGQDVALRCDPISGHVSLYWYRQALGQGPEFLTYFNYEAQQDKSGLPNDRFSAERPEGSISTLTIQRTEQRDSAMYRCASREGPSYEQYFGPGTRLTVT.

J is TRBJ1-3 and V is TRBV10-3; 8 positions match TRBD1. Per germline, CDR1 ENHRY and CDR2 SYGVKD. V shed 2 bases, J shed 4 bases, and the junction held 4 bases outside the gene matches. This CDR3 is built from 15 residues. The CDR3 here is CAISETTGVGNTIYF. For the CDR3, the DNA is TGTGCCATCAGTGAGACGACAGGGGTGGGAAACACCATATATTTT.

The rearrangement links TRBV28 to TRBJ2-1, with 8 bases fitting TRBD1. V gave up 6 bases and J gave up 8 bases; unmatched junction bases: 9. Germline V gene sequence: CDR1 MDHEN, CDR2 SYDVKM. The CDR3 runs to 14 residues. CDR3 sequence reads: CASRPGGAFDEQFF. The CDR3, as DNA: TGTGCCAGCAGGCCAGGGGGCGCTTTTGATGAGCAGTTCTTC.

Concerning this clone itself: One end of the junction fails to match germline, which may point to a read error. The chain is built from TRBV5-5 and TRBJ2-7, with 8 bases aligning to TRBD2. Germline assignment: CDR1 SGHKS and CDR2 YYEKEE (reference sequence). The CDR3 runs to 15 residues. CDR3: CASSLVALAAYEQYF. The CDR3 DNA sequence: TGTGCCAGCAGCTTGGTGGCACTAGCGGCCTATGAGCAGTACTTC.

This clone counts as medium-sized (0.01 to 0.1%). The V gene is TRBV6-1, the J gene TRBJ2-1; 8 bases match TRBD1. V gave up 7 bases and J gave up 0 bases; unmatched junction bases: 5. Germline CDR1 is MNHNS and CDR2 is SASEGT. This CDR3 region has 15 residues. The CDR3 coding sequence is TGTGCCAGCACACAACAGGGGGGCTCCTACAATGAGCAGTTCTTC. Protein sequence: CASTQQGGSYNEQFF.

V is TRBV19 and J is TRBJ2-1; D might be TRBD1 (6 bases). This CDR3 spans 14 amino acids. V was pared by 9 bases and J by 7 bases, with 19 bases between. CDR1 LNHDA and CDR2 SQIVND come from the germline V gene (reference sequence). CDR3 coding DNA: TGTGCCAGCACCAGTCGGGACACCAAAAATGAGCAGTTCTTC. This gives the protein CASTSRDTKNEQFF. The full variable domain, completed using reference TRBV19 and TRBJ2-1, is DGGITQSPKYLFRKEGQNVTLSCEQNLNHDAMYWYRQDPGQGLRLIYYSQIVNDFQKGDIAEGYSVSREKKESFPLTVTSAQKNPTAFYLCASTSRDTKNEQFFGPGTRLTVL.

This clone has more than one count but fewer than ten. The rearrangement uses TRBV4-1 and TRBJ1-3; perhaps TRBD1 as D (6 bases). Per germline, CDR1 MGHRA and CDR2 YSYEKL. The CDR3 spans 15 residues. Trimming removed 0 bases from V and 3 bases from J, with 9 bases in between. CDR3 loop: CASSQDRGFGNTIYF. The CDR3 coding sequence is TGCGCCAGCAGCCAAGATAGGGGGTTTGGAAACACCATATATTTT.

This rearrangement joins TRBV27 to TRBJ2-1, with TRBD2 matching over 7 bases. With 6 bases clipped from V and 4 bases from J, the junction kept 3 bases outside the gene matches. CDR3 length: 13 amino acids. Germline V gene sequence: CDR1 MNHEY, CDR2 SMNVEV (reference sequence). CDR3: CASSHGRYNEQFF. For the CDR3, the DNA is TGTGCCAGCAGCCACGGGAGGTACAATGAGCAGTTCTTC.

This clone was found a few times. This chain joins TRBV5-3 and TRBJ2-5, with no clear D. TRBV5-3 is identified as an open reading frame with a role that is uncertain. The CDR3 runs to 12 residues. Trimming removed 5 bases from V and 1 base from J, with 6 bases in between. For the CDR3, the DNA is TGTGCCAGAAGTAAACCCCAAGAGACCCAGTACTTC. Amino acids: CARSKPQETQYF.

The rearrangement uses TRBV2 and TRBJ2-2; 8 nucleotides align to TRBD1. CDR3 length equals 15 residues. Unmatched junction bases numbered 9, after V lost 9 bases and J lost 3 bases. CDR1 is SNHLY, CDR2 FYNNEI, per germline. The CDR3 nucleotides are TGTGCCAGGGGTTATTTCAGGGGGCACACCGGGGAGCTGTTTTTT. The encoded protein is CARGYFRGHTGELFF.

The V call is TRBV7-6, the J call TRBJ2-7, with 14 bases lining up with TRBD2. From germline, CDR1 is SGHVS and CDR2 FNYEAQ. V was clipped by 5 bases and J by 5 bases; unmatched bases: 5. The CDR3 contains 15 residues. CDR3 protein: CASSRLAGGQNEQYF. CDR3 DNA sequence: TGTGCCAGCAGCCGACTAGCGGGAGGGCAAAACGAGCAGTACTTC. The full variable domain, completed using reference TRBV7-6 and TRBJ2-7, is GAGVSQSPRYKVTKRGQDVALRCDPISGHVSLYWYRQALGQGPEFLTYFNYEAQQDKSGLPNDRFSAERPEGSISTLTIQRTEQRDSAMYRCASSRLAGGQNEQYFGPGTRLTVT.

V gene TRBV11-3 combines with J gene TRBJ2-7; D might be TRBD2 (7 bases). This CDR3 spans 13 amino acids. Germline values: CDR1 SGHNT, CDR2 YENEEA. Trimming removed 3 bases at V and 7 bases at J, with 13 bases between. The CDR3 here is CASSFRGAGEQYF. CDR3 in DNA: TGTGCCAGCAGCTTCCGGGGGGCGGGAGAGCAGTACTTC.

DNA for the CDR3: TGTGCCAGCAGCCTAACAACAAACTATGGCTACACCTTC. Its translation: CASSLTTNYGYTF. The chain combines TRBV7-9 with TRBJ1-2; no firm D call. Per the germline V gene, CDR1 is SEHNR and CDR2 is FQNEAQ (reference sequence). The germline V and J ends were trimmed by 5 bases and 2 bases, with 9 bases remaining between them. The CDR3 covers 13 residues.

The chain joins TRBV27 to TRBJ2-5, with D possibly matching TRBD2 (5 bases). Germline V CDR1 and CDR2: MNHEY, SMNVEV (reference sequence). Trimming removed 6 bases from V and 7 bases from J, with 12 bases in between. The CDR3 spans 12 residues. CDR3 sequence: CASRTTRGTQYF. DNA of the CDR3: TGTGCCAGCAGGACGACCCGGGGGACCCAGTACTTC.

This chain connects TRBV10-2 to TRBJ2-7; 11 nucleotides line up with TRBD2. The CDR3 has 18 amino acids. Germline V gives CDR1 WSHSY, CDR2 SAAADI. The J segment lost 4 bases and the V segment lost 0 bases, leaving 11 bases of the junction unmatched. The CDR3: CASSESTPPGLADYEQYF. The CDR3 nucleotides read TGCGCCAGCAGTGAGTCGACGCCACCGGGACTAGCGGATTACGAGCAGTACTTC.

The chain employs TRBV12-5 and TRBJ2-5; D is uncertain. CDR3 length equals 15 residues. The ends were cut back, 7 bases at V and 3 bases at J, with 18 bases in the middle. Germline V gives CDR1 LGHNT, CDR2 FRNRAP. CDR3 nucleotide sequence: TGTGCTAGTGCAGGTCGGGCAGGTAGTGAAGAGACCCAGTACTTC. Protein sequence: CASAGRAGSEETQYF.

The rearrangement uses TRBV10-3 and TRBJ2-1, with 7 bases identical to TRBD2. This CDR3 region has 16 residues. V was pared by 2 bases and J by 6 bases, with 10 bases of the junction left unmatched. Germline assignment: CDR1 ENHRY and CDR2 SYGVKD. DNA of the CDR3: TGTGCCATCAGTGAGCAAGCGGGAAACGGGCCCAATGAGCAGTTCTTC. Protein product: CAISEQAGNGPNEQFF.

The CDR3 spells CASSPTGAVSTDTQYF. The CDR3 DNA reads TGTGCCAGCAGCCCCACAGGGGCAGTGAGCACAGATACGCAGTATTTT. The chain carries TRBV7-6 and TRBJ2-3; 7 nucleotides match TRBD1. Unmatched junction bases numbered 8, after V lost 5 bases and J lost 0 bases. Germline assignment: CDR1 SGHVS and CDR2 FNYEAQ. The CDR3 is 16 amino acids.

The genes are TRBV25-1 and TRBJ1-2; no clear D gene. Trimming shortened V by 4 bases and J by 4 bases, and 16 bases separated the two germline ends. Germline V gene sequence: CDR1 MGHDK, CDR2 SYGVNS. This CDR3 comprises 15 residues. The CDR3 sequence is CASSGQIVELYGYTF. CDR3 in DNA: TGTGCCAGCAGTGGTCAGATAGTTGAACTCTATGGCTACACCTTC.

The chain links TRBV7-9 to TRBJ1-1, with TRBD1 matching over 7 bases. CDR3 length: 15 amino acids. CDR1 is SEHNR, CDR2 FQNEAQ, per germline (reference sequence). V was clipped by 4 bases and J by 4 bases; unmatched bases: 9. The CDR3 nucleotides are TGTGCCAGCAGCTCCCGGACAGGTTCAGGCACTGAAGCTTTCTTT. It is translated as CASSSRTGSGTEAFF.

V usage is TRBV19 and J usage is TRBJ2-1; D unclear. From germline, CDR1 is LNHDA and CDR2 SQIVND (reference sequence). Trimming took off 4 bases at V and 0 bases at J, with 10 bases between the two ends. This CDR3 region has 15 residues. DNA for the CDR3: TGTGCCAGTAGTACTACGGAGAGCTCCTACAATGAGCAGTTCTTC. This gives the protein CASSTTESSYNEQFF. Full variable domain (missing parts from reference TRBV19 and TRBJ2-1): DGGITQSPKYLFRKEGQNVTLSCEQNLNHDAMYWYRQDPGQGLRLIYYSQIVNDFQKGDIAEGYSVSREKKESFPLTVTSAQKNPTAFYLCASSTTESSYNEQFFGPGTRLTVL.

The genes are TRBV20-1 and TRBJ2-5, with D unclear. CDR1 DFQATT and CDR2 SNEGSKA come from the germline V gene (reference sequence). Deletions cut 0 bases from V and 8 bases from J, with 7 bases between. The CDR3 runs 11 residues. CDR3 sequence (DNA): TGCAGTGCTAGAGAGAGTCGCACCCAGTACTTC. As protein: CSARESRTQYF.